Detailed here is one TCR beta chain. Its antigen remains unknown. The method was immunoSEQ multiplex PCR; TCRdb's version includes in-frame clones alone and lacks a portion of them. The sample shows tens of thousands of clones, roughly 82% of them seen only once. Germline lookup yields CDR1 MNHEY and CDR2 SMNVEV (reference sequence). With V trimmed by 3 bases and J by 5 bases, 7 bases remained unmatched. This CDR3 region has 17 residues. The source of the sample is a study of OX40 agonist ivuxolimab in advanced cancers. Study outcomes and limitations: Clonal expansion from baseline to week 6 occurred in both CD4+ and CD8+ T cells. Some nonresponders additionally presented with little normalized T-cell clonal expansion.

Cycle 7 day 1, cycle 4 day 1, and baseline were the timepoints at which blood was sampled. The chain uses TRBV27 and TRBJ2-2; TRBD1 matches 12 bases. Sequencing was performed on CD4+ or CD8+ T cells sorted from blood, taken in a trial of the OX40 agonist ivuxolimab. This receptor was taken from an adult with an advanced solid tumor such as melanoma, head and neck, liver or kidney cancer. CDR3 DNA: TGTGCCAGCAGTTTCGACCGGGACAGGGGGCGGACCGGGGAGCTGTTTTTT. The encoded protein is CASSFDRDRGRTGELFF.